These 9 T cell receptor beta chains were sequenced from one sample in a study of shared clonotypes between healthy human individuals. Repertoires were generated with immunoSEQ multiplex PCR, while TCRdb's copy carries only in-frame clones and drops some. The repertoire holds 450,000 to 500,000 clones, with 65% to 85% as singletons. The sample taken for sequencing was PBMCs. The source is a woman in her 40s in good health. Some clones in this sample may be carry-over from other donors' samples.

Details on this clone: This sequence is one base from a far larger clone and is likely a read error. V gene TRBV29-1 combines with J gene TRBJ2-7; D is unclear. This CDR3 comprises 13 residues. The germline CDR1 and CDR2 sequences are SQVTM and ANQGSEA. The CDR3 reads CGVGMAATYEQYF. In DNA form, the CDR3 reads TGCGGCGTTGGCATGGCGGCCACTTACGAGCAGTACTTC.

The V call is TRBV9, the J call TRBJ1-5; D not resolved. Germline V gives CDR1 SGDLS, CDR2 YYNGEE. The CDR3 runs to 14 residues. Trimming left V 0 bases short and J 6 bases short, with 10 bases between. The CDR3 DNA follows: TGTGCCAGCAGCGTAGGTCAGACGACTCAGCCCCAGCATTTT. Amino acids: CASSVGQTTQPQHF.

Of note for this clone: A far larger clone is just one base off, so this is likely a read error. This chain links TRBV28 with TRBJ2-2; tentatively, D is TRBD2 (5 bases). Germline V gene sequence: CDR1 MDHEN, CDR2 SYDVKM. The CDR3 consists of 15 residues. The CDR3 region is CASGLVGVRTGELFF. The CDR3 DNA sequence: TGTGCCAGCGGTTTAGTGGGAGTGAGAACCGGGGAGCTGTTTTTT.

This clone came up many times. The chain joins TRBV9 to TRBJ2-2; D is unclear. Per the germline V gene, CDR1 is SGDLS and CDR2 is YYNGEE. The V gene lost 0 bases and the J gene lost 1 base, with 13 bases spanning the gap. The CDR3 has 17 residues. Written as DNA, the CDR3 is TGTGCCAGCAGCGTAGGTTGGGTCGGCAGGAACACCGGGGAGCTGTTTTTT. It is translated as CASSVGWVGRNTGELFF.

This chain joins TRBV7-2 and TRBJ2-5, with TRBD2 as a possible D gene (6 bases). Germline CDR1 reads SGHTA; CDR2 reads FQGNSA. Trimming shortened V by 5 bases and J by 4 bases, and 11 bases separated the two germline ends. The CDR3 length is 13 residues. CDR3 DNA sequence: TGTGCCAGCAGCCTGGGACTTCTAGAGACCCAGTACTTC. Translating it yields CASSLGLLETQYF.

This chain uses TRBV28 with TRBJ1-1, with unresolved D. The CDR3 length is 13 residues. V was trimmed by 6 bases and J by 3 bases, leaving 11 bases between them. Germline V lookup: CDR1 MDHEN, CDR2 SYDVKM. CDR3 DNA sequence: TGTGCCAGCAGACCGCCTGGGGACACTGAAGCTTTCTTT. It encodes CASRPPGDTEAFF.

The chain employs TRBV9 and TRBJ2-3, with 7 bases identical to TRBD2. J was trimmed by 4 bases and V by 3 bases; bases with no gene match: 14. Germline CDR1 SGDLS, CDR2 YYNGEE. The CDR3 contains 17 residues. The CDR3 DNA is TGTGCCAGCAGCGAGAGAGGGAGGGCCTCGGTGGCAGATACGCAGTATTTT. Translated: CASSERGRASVADTQYF.

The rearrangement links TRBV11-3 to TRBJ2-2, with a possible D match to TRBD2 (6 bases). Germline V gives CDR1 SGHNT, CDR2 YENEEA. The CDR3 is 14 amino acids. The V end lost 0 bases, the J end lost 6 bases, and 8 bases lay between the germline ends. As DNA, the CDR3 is TGTGCCAGCAGCTTAGAATGGGGGGCCGGGGAGCTGTTTTTT. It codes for CASSLEWGAGELFF.

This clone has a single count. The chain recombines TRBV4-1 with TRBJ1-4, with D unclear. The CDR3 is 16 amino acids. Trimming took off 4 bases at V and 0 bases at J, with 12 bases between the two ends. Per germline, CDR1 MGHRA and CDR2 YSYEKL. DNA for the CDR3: TGCGCCAGCAGCCCCGCAGGCGGTGCAACTAATGAAAAACTGTTTTTT. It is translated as CASSPAGGATNEKLFF.